This T cell receptor (beta chain) was sequenced in a study of technical replicates of blood from four donors. This CDR3 region has 17 residues. V dropped 1 base and J dropped 3; count of bases not matched to a gene: 10. CDR1 SGHAT and CDR2 FQNNGV come from the germline V gene. Repertoires were generated with immunoSEQ multiplex PCR, while TCRdb's copy carries only in-frame clones and drops some. The sample consists of around 84,000 clones, roughly 98% of them appearing once. This receptor was obtained from a human donor in good health. Sequenced input: T cells isolated from PBMCs. The genes are TRBV11-2 and TRBJ1-1; 8 nucleotides align to TRBD1. The CDR3 sequence is CASSLGTGWYRDTEAFF. CDR3 nucleotide sequence: TGTGCCAGCAGCTTAGGGACAGGGTGGTATCGGGACACTGAAGCTTTCTTT.